This is a list of T cell receptor beta chains from one sample in a study of beta chain features in type 1 diabetes. Here immunoSEQ multiplex PCR was the method, and the copy in TCRdb shows in-frame clones only, minus some. This sample yields more than 100,000 clones, of which under 30% are seen a single time; 0.5% to 0.6% belongs to the top ten. The sample was central memory CD4+ T cells from blood. All receptors come from a woman younger than 35 with type 1 diabetes. The CDR3 runs from the conserved cysteine through the conserved F or W. Each record gives: J gene, clone size, V gene, D gene, CDR3 DNA, CDR3 protein. The D gene is left open where the match is weak. Where a row states a size, it is once, few, many or the class of an expanded clone; other rows omit it.

J gene: TRBJ1-1
clone size: -
V gene: TRBV30
D gene: -
CDR3 DNA: TGTGCCTGGAGTCGGCGGGACACTGAAGCTTTCTTT
CDR3 protein: CAWSRRDTEAFF

J gene: TRBJ2-5
clone size: few
V gene: TRBV5-4
D gene: -
CDR3 DNA: TGTGCCAGCAGCATGACAACACGGGAGACCCAGTACTTC
CDR3 protein: CASSMTTRETQYF

J gene: TRBJ2-2
clone size: -
V gene: TRBV5-1
D gene: -
CDR3 DNA: TGCGCCAGCAGTTCTCTAGCGACGAACACCGGGGAGCTGTTTTTT
CDR3 protein: CASSSLATNTGELFF

J gene: TRBJ2-1
clone size: few
V gene: TRBV11-2
D gene: -
CDR3 DNA: TGTGCCAGCAGCTTGAGCAATGAGCAGTTCTTC
CDR3 protein: CASSLSNEQFF

J gene: TRBJ2-7
clone size: -
V gene: TRBV5-1
D gene: TRBD1
CDR3 DNA: TGCGCCAGCAGCCCCACAGGGGTCCCCTACGAGCAGTACTTC
CDR3 protein: CASSPTGVPYEQYF

J gene: TRBJ2-4
clone size: -
V gene: TRBV4-3
D gene: -
CDR3 DNA: TGCGCCAGCAGCCAAGAGTGGGGCTCGACCAAAAACATTCAGTACTTC
CDR3 protein: CASSQEWGSTKNIQYF

J gene: TRBJ1-2
clone size: few
V gene: TRBV7-9
D gene: -
CDR3 DNA: TGTGCCAGCAGCTTAACAGGGACCGATGGCTACACCTTC
CDR3 protein: CASSLTGTDGYTF

J gene: TRBJ1-1
clone size: -
V gene: TRBV29-1
D gene: TRBD1
CDR3 DNA: TGCAGCGTTGGAGGGACAGACTTTAAAGCTTTCTTT
CDR3 protein: CSVGGTDFKAFF

J gene: TRBJ1-2
clone size: few
V gene: TRBV28
D gene: -
CDR3 DNA: TGTGCCAGCAGTTCCCCCTCCGGGGAGGGGAACTATGGCTACACCTTC
CDR3 protein: CASSSPSGEGNYGYTF

J gene: TRBJ1-1
clone size: -
V gene: TRBV30
D gene: TRBD1
CDR3 DNA: TGTGCCTGGAGTGAGGACAGGGTCCGGGGGGCTTTCTTT
CDR3 protein: CAWSEDRVRGAFF

J gene: TRBJ2-1
clone size: few
V gene: TRBV12-5
D gene: TRBD2
CDR3 DNA: TGTGCTAGTGCCGAGAGCGGGAGGGTCTACAATGAGCAGTTCTTC
CDR3 protein: CASAESGRVYNEQFF

J gene: TRBJ1-4
clone size: -
V gene: TRBV25-1
D gene: TRBD1
CDR3 DNA: TGTGCCACCACGGGACAGGGGTTGGAAAAACTGTTTTTT
CDR3 protein: CATTGQGLEKLFF

J gene: TRBJ1-2
clone size: -
V gene: TRBV7-8
D gene: -
CDR3 DNA: TGTGCCAGCAGCGCTCAGGGGATCCGATTATATGGCTACACCTTC
CDR3 protein: CASSAQGIRLYGYTF

J gene: TRBJ1-1
clone size: -
V gene: TRBV7-2
D gene: TRBD1
CDR3 DNA: TGTGCCAGCAGCTTAGCCGGACAGGGGAGCACTGAAGCTTTCTTT
CDR3 protein: CASSLAGQGSTEAFF

J gene: TRBJ1-5
clone size: -
V gene: TRBV5-8
D gene: -
CDR3 DNA: TGTGCCAGCAGCTTGGAAGGGGCAGGGGATCAGCCCCAGCATTTT
CDR3 protein: CASSLEGAGDQPQHF

J gene: TRBJ1-1
clone size: few
V gene: TRBV30
D gene: -
CDR3 DNA: TGTGCCTGGATGGCGGCTCTGAACACTGAAGCTTTCTTT
CDR3 protein: CAWMAALNTEAFF

J gene: TRBJ1-5
clone size: -
V gene: TRBV15
D gene: TRBD1
CDR3 DNA: TGTGCCACCAGCACCGGGACAGCGGGTAGCAATCAGCCCCAGCATTTT
CDR3 protein: CATSTGTAGSNQPQHF

J gene: TRBJ1-2
clone size: -
V gene: TRBV18
D gene: -
CDR3 DNA: TGTGCCAGCTCACCGCAGGGGCCGCGCTCTAACTATGGCTACACCTTC
CDR3 protein: CASSPQGPRSNYGYTF

J gene: TRBJ1-6
clone size: few
V gene: TRBV5-1
D gene: TRBD1
CDR3 DNA: TGCGCCAGCAGTCGGGACAGGGTTGATTCACCCCTCCACTTT
CDR3 protein: CASSRDRVDSPLHF

J gene: TRBJ1-5
clone size: few
V gene: TRBV9
D gene: -
CDR3 DNA: TGTGCCAGCAGCGTAGGGCCCCAGGGTCAGCCCCAGCATTTT
CDR3 protein: CASSVGPQGQPQHF

J gene: TRBJ1-4
clone size: -
V gene: TRBV5-1
D gene: -
CDR3 DNA: TGCGCCAGCAGCTTGGCCCCAACCGGGGAAAAACTGTTTTTT
CDR3 protein: CASSLAPTGEKLFF

J gene: TRBJ2-2
clone size: -
V gene: TRBV13
D gene: TRBD2
CDR3 DNA: TGTGCCAGCGGGACTAGCGGGATGTACACCGGGGAGCTGTTTTTT
CDR3 protein: CASGTSGMYTGELFF

J gene: TRBJ1-1
clone size: -
V gene: TRBV2
D gene: -
CDR3 DNA: TGTGCCAGCAGTGTTCAGGGGAACACTGAAGCTTTCTTT
CDR3 protein: CASSVQGNTEAFF

J gene: TRBJ1-2
clone size: -
V gene: TRBV30
D gene: TRBD1
CDR3 DNA: TGTGCCTGGAGTGTAGGACAGGGGACCTATGGCTACACCTTC
CDR3 protein: CAWSVGQGTYGYTF

J gene: TRBJ1-4
clone size: -
V gene: TRBV30
D gene: -
CDR3 DNA: TGTGCCTGGAGTCCTCGTGAAAAACTGTTTTTT
CDR3 protein: CAWSPREKLFF

J gene: TRBJ2-3
clone size: -
V gene: TRBV6-6
D gene: TRBD2
CDR3 DNA: TGTGCCAGCAGATTTAGCGGGAGTGGGGCAGATACGCAGTATTTT
CDR3 protein: CASRFSGSGADTQYF

J gene: TRBJ1-1
clone size: -
V gene: TRBV14
D gene: -
CDR3 DNA: TGTGCCAGCAGCCACACGGGTAGCCCAGGCGGGTACACTGAAGCTTTCTTT
CDR3 protein: CASSHTGSPGGYTEAFF

J gene: TRBJ2-5
clone size: -
V gene: TRBV19
D gene: TRBD1
CDR3 DNA: TGTGCCAGTAGTATTACAGGGGGGGAGACCCAGTACTTC
CDR3 protein: CASSITGGETQYF

J gene: TRBJ1-1
clone size: -
V gene: TRBV6-5
D gene: -
CDR3 DNA: TGTGCCAGCAGTTATACAGGGAACACTGAAGCTTTCTTT
CDR3 protein: CASSYTGNTEAFF

J gene: TRBJ2-5
clone size: few
V gene: TRBV11-3
D gene: TRBD2
CDR3 DNA: TGTGCCAGCAGCCCACTAGCGGGAGAGACCCAGTACTTC
CDR3 protein: CASSPLAGETQYF